Presented here are 31 T cell receptor beta chains from one specimen sequenced in a study of CD8+CD57+ T cells in acquired aplastic anemia (dated by TCRdb to the late 2010s). Data came from an Illumina HiSeq 2000. Genomic DNA was used as template for profiling of TCR beta VDJ combinations and CDR3 sequences. TCRdb reprocessing: public reads trimmed at Q25 with fastp, clones called with MiXCR, in-frame beta chains kept. Every entry covers one CDR3 protein and lists the most common genes and DNA from its rows. The sample table holds about 190,000 distinct CDR3 sequences, of which about half were seen once. About 15% of the sample goes to the ten largest clones. Sequencing was carried out using sorted CD4+, CD8+, or CD8+CD57+ T cells (not recorded which) from PBMCs. The receptors derive from a human donor in good health, serving as a control.

The chain couples TRBV29-1 to TRBJ2-7; no clear D gene. V lost 8 bases to trimming and J lost 0 bases, with 2 bases between them. The CDR3 extends over 9 amino acids. The germline gives CDR1 SQVTM, CDR2 ANQGSEA. CDR3 sequence (DNA): TGCAGCTTCTCCTACGAGCAGTACTTC. It translates to CSFSYEQYF.

There are a few counts of this clonotype. The chain has TRBV3-1 and TRBJ2-7; 7 nucleotides align to TRBD1. The CDR3 consists of 16 residues. J gave up 7 bases and V 1 base, and 13 bases lay outside the gene matches. The germline V gene encodes CDR1 LGHDT and CDR2 YNNKEL (reference sequence). The CDR3 DNA reads as TGTGCCAGCAGCCAAGGGGGTTGGGGGACAGAGATAGAGCAGTACTTC. It codes for CASSQGGWGTEIEQYF.

This clonotype was found many times. The gene calls are TRBV12-5 and TRBJ2-2; D is ambiguous. V lost 0 bases and J 4 bases, leaving 6 bases between the germline ends. The germline V gene has CDR1 LGHNT and CDR2 FRNRAP. This CDR3 spans 14 amino acids. DNA for the CDR3: TGTGCTAGTGGTTTGGTACAAGGCACCGGGGAGCTGTTTTTT. Residues: CASGLVQGTGELFF.

The genes are TRBV25-1 and TRBJ2-1; no reliable D call. The CDR3 contains 15 residues. Per germline, CDR1 MGHDK and CDR2 SYGVNS. The germline V and J ends were trimmed by 2 bases and 6 bases, with 14 bases remaining between them. This CDR3 is CASSERPEQPNEQFF. The CDR3 DNA is TGTGCCAGCAGTGAACGCCCCGAGCAACCCAATGAGCAGTTCTTC.

The table lists this clonotype with many counts. This chain uses TRBV15 with TRBJ1-2; TRBD1 matches at 8 bases. The germline V gene has CDR1 LNHNV and CDR2 YYDKDF (reference sequence). The CDR3 extends over 16 amino acids. The J segment lost 4 bases and the V segment lost 1 base, leaving 8 bases of the junction unmatched. CDR3 nucleotides: TGTGCCACCAGCAGAGCCGGGACAGGAAGTACCTATGGCTACACCTTC. Translating it yields CATSRAGTGSTYGYTF.

In the case of this clonotype: The junction and the germline gene differ at one end; a read error may be behind it. This chain uses TRBV19 with TRBJ1-1, with 7 bases aligning to TRBD1. Germline V gives CDR1 LNHDA, CDR2 SQIVND (reference sequence). The CDR3 is made up of 14 amino acids. The CDR3 DNA follows: TGTGCCAGTACCTCAGGGAGGGGGCAAGGTGAAGCCTTCTTT. Residues: CASTSGRGQGEAFF.

The rearrangement links TRBV2 to TRBJ1-2; 12 bases are a match to TRBD1. The CDR3 contains 16 residues. Unmatched junction bases numbered 8, after V lost 6 bases and J lost 3 bases. CDR1 and CDR2 (germline): SNHLY, FYNNEI. Here the CDR3 reads CASSIRDRGLDYGYTF. The CDR3, as DNA: TGTGCCAGCAGCATCCGGGACAGGGGGCTTGACTATGGCTACACCTTC.

V usage is TRBV7-2 and J usage is TRBJ2-3, with TRBD2 matching 8 bases. The CDR3 sequence is 18 residues long. Trimming took 0 bases from V and 0 from J; bases not matched to a gene: 8. Germline lookup yields CDR1 SGHTA and CDR2 FQGNSA. The CDR3 DNA sequence: TGTGCCAGCAGCTTAGCCGTGGCCGGGGGGGCTAGCACAGATACGCAGTATTTT. Amino acids: CASSLAVAGGASTDTQYF.

This clonotype showed up many times. V usage is TRBV7-2 and J usage is TRBJ2-1, with D possibly being TRBD2 (6 bases). Trimming cost V 1 base and J 8 bases, with 15 bases left between them. The CDR3 is 15 residues long. Germline CDR1 SGHTA, CDR2 FQGNSA. The CDR3 region has the DNA TGTGCCAGCAGCTTAGGACTAGTCGTGAGTCATGAGCAGTTCTTC. Protein product: CASSLGLVVSHEQFF.

The rearrangement links TRBV10-3 to TRBJ2-3; TRBD1 might be the D (5 bases). V was cut by 6 bases and J by 0 bases, with 10 bases left in between. CDR3 size: 14 residues. The germline V gene encodes CDR1 ENHRY and CDR2 SYGVKD. The CDR3: CAIRSTASTDTQYF. Written as DNA, the CDR3 is TGTGCCATCAGGTCGACAGCTAGCACAGATACGCAGTATTTT.

This sequence joins TRBV29-1 and TRBJ2-5; tentatively, D is TRBD1 or TRBD2 (5 bases each). The V end was cut by 7 bases, the J end by 0 bases, with 9 bases between. Per the germline V gene, CDR1 is SQVTM and CDR2 is ANQGSEA. The CDR3 length is 12 residues. CDR3 sequence (DNA): TGCAGCGCTGGGACGTACCAAGAGACCCAGTACTTC. It codes for CSAGTYQETQYF.

The chain combines TRBV19 with TRBJ2-5; possibly TRBD1 for D (5 bases). Germline values: CDR1 LNHDA, CDR2 SQIVND (reference sequence). This CDR3 spans 16 amino acids. V dropped 1 base and J dropped 8 bases, with 20 bases sitting between them. CDR3 DNA: TGTGCCAGTAGTATAGGGGTGGGGCAATCCTCGTATACCCAGTACTTC. Amino acids: CASSIGVGQSSYTQYF.

This clonotype was seen a handful of times. The chain links TRBV6-6 to TRBJ2-7; 7 bases agree with TRBD1. CDR1 MNHNY and CDR2 SVGAGI come from the germline V gene (reference sequence). V lost 6 bases to trimming and J lost 3 bases; unmatched junction nucleotides: 5. The CDR3 runs 13 residues. DNA of the CDR3: TGTGCCAGCAGGGATAGACAGGGCTACGAGCAGTACTTC. Protein: CASRDRQGYEQYF.

The gene calls are TRBV29-1 and TRBJ2-7; D may be TRBD2 (6 bases). This CDR3 contains 12 residues. With 7 bases removed from V and 5 bases from J, the gap between germline ends came to 15 bases. Per germline, CDR1 SQVTM and CDR2 ANQGSEA. CDR3 in amino acids: CSARQAGHEQYF. DNA of the CDR3: TGCAGCGCACGCCAAGCGGGTCACGAGCAGTACTTC.

This chain links TRBV9 with TRBJ2-7, with D possibly TRBD2 on 6 matching bases. Germline V gene lookup returns CDR1 SGDLS and CDR2 YYNGEE. The CDR3 extends over 16 amino acids. Trimming cost V 0 bases and J 3 bases, with 16 bases left between them. The CDR3 region is CASSVVTGLRVYEQYF. CDR3 DNA sequence: TGTGCCAGCAGCGTAGTAACGGGACTTCGGGTCTACGAGCAGTACTTC.

In its sample, this clonotype was seen once. This may arise from a read error, as a much more abundant clone is one base away. The genes are TRBV10-3 and TRBJ1-4, with D tentatively TRBD1 (6 bases). The CDR3 extends over 14 amino acids. The germline V gene has CDR1 ENHRY and CDR2 SYGVKD. The CDR3 nucleotides are TGTGCCAGTCATCCGGACAGTATAAATGAAGAACTGTTTTTT. Translating it yields CASHPDSINEELFF.

Details on this clonotype: Its ends do not fully match the called genes, so a read error is possible. This rearrangement joins TRBV7-8 to TRBJ1-1; D not resolved. From germline, CDR1 is SGHVS and CDR2 FQNEAQ. The CDR3 is made up of 14 amino acids. CDR3 amino acids: CASNSRDLNPEAFF. CDR3 nucleotides: TGTGCCAGCAACTCCCGAGACCTGAACCCTGAAGCTTTCTTT.

This clonotype was seen only a few times. The chain uses TRBV7-2 and TRBJ1-1, with a tentative D call TRBD1 (5 bases). This CDR3 region has 14 residues. Trimming took 2 bases from V and 5 from J, leaving 12 bases between them. Germline CDR1 is SGHTA and CDR2 is FQGNSA. The CDR3 nucleotides are TGTGCCAGCAGCTTAACCAGGGTCGGGACTGAAGCTTTCTTT. Residues: CASSLTRVGTEAFF.

The rearrangement joins TRBV7-2 to TRBJ1-2; D remains unclear. The CDR3 is 13 residues long. The ends were cut back, 3 bases at V and 1 base at J, with 6 bases in the middle. Germline V gene data show CDR1 as SGHTA and CDR2 as FQGNSA. This CDR3 reads CASSFDNNYGYTF. In nucleotides, the CDR3 is TGTGCCAGCAGCTTCGACAATAACTATGGCTACACCTTC. Together with reference TRBV7-2 and TRBJ1-2, the CDR3 gives the full variable domain: GAGVSQSPSNKVTEKGKDVELRCDPISGHTALYWYRQSLGQGLEFLIYFQGNSAPDKSGLPSDRFSAERTGGSVSTLTIQRTQQEDSAVYLCASSFDNNYGYTFGSGTRLTVV.

The sample holds many counts of this clonotype. This sequence joins TRBV19 and TRBJ1-2, with 8 bases identical to TRBD1. Losses at the gene ends were 2 bases for V and 8 bases for J; bases not matched to a gene: 7. Germline V lookup: CDR1 LNHDA, CDR2 SQIVND (reference sequence). The CDR3 totals 14 residues. The CDR3 DNA reads as TGTGCCAGTAGTATACGAGGACAGGGAAAGGGCTACACCTTC. It encodes CASSIRGQGKGYTF.

The chain links TRBV2 to TRBJ2-5; D remains ambiguous. Trimming took 2 bases from V and 7 from J, leaving 5 bases between them. From germline, CDR1 is SNHLY and CDR2 FYNNEI. The CDR3 loop spans 11 amino acids. The CDR3 coding sequence is TGTGCCAGCAGTGAACCGGGGACCCAGTACTTC. This gives the protein CASSEPGTQYF.

This clonotype has ten or more counts. J is TRBJ1-2 and V is TRBV12-3 or TRBV12-4, with D possibly TRBD1 on 5 matching bases. CDR3 length: 13 amino acids. The V gene lost 2 bases and the J gene lost 4 bases, with 8 bases spanning the gap. The CDR3 here is CASSLQGAYGYTF. As DNA, the CDR3 is TGTGCCAGCAGTTTACAGGGAGCCTATGGCTACACCTTC.

This clonotype has more than one count but fewer than ten. The gene calls are TRBV6-2 or TRBV6-3 and TRBJ2-4; no definite D call. With 0 bases removed from V and 4 bases from J, the gap between germline ends came to 19 bases. The CDR3 is 18 residues long. CDR1 and CDR2 (germline): MNHEY, SVGEGT. CDR3 DNA: TGTGCCAGCAGTTACTCCTCGTTCACAGACACGCTGAAAAACATTCAGTACTTC. Its protein product is CASSYSSFTDTLKNIQYF.

The rearrangement links TRBV10-1 to TRBJ2-1; possible D gene TRBD2, 7 bases. This CDR3 has 13 residues. V was clipped by 6 bases and J by 8 bases, with 14 bases between them. Germline CDR1 and CDR2: WNHNN and SYGVQD (reference sequence). DNA of the CDR3: TGCGCCAGCAGGGGAGGGGGGAGCGATGAGCAGTTCTTC. This sequence encodes CASRGGGSDEQFF.

This clonotype has ten or more counts. The rearrangement uses TRBV12-3 or TRBV12-4 and TRBJ2-3, with D perhaps TRBD2 (6 bases). With 5 bases removed from V and 1 base from J, the gap between germline ends came to 13 bases. This CDR3 has 15 amino acids. This chain's CDR3 is CASSRGGGRTDTQYF. In DNA, the CDR3 is TGTGCCAGCAGTAGGGGAGGCGGCCGCACAGATACGCAGTATTTT.

V and J are TRBV7-3 and TRBJ1-5, with 12 nucleotides matching TRBD1. Germline-derived CDR1 and CDR2 are SGHTA and FQGTGA. CDR3 length equals 16 residues. J gave up 5 bases and V 2 bases, and 4 bases lay outside the gene matches. The CDR3 nucleotides are TGTGCCAGCAGCTTATACGGGACAGGGGGCGATCAGCCCCAGCATTTT. It yields the protein CASSLYGTGGDQPQHF.

This clonotype was counted a few times. Germline and junction disagree at one end, which may indicate a read error. V and J are TRBV7-3 and TRBJ2-1; 9 bases are a match to TRBD1. The CDR3 runs 14 residues. The germline V gene encodes CDR1 SGHTA and CDR2 FQGTGA. The CDR3 reads CACSPGQGNNEQFF. The CDR3, as DNA: TGTGCCTGCAGCCCGGGACAGGGAAACAATGAGCAGTTCTTC.

V is TRBV6-6 and J is TRBJ1-5; TRBD1 might be the D (5 bases). The germline V gene encodes CDR1 MNHNY and CDR2 SVGAGI (reference sequence). This CDR3 region has 13 residues. V lost 9 bases, J lost 2 bases, and 11 bases lay in between. CDR3 region: CASGWDGNQPQHF. In DNA form, the CDR3 reads TGTGCCAGTGGGTGGGACGGCAATCAGCCCCAGCATTTT.

The chain is built from TRBV20-1 and TRBJ2-7; a possible D gene is TRBD2 (6 bases). Trimming removed 5 bases at V and 0 bases at J, with 11 bases between. Germline V gene lookup returns CDR1 DFQATT and CDR2 SNEGSKA (reference sequence). The CDR3 has 13 amino acids. Here the CDR3 reads CSAWWGVSYEQYF. CDR3 DNA sequence: TGCAGTGCTTGGTGGGGGGTCTCCTACGAGCAGTACTTC.

The chain joins TRBV9 to TRBJ2-5; TRBD2 matches at 9 bases. Looked up from germline, CDR1 is SGDLS and CDR2 is YYNGEE. The V gene end was trimmed by 0 bases and the J gene end by 3 bases; junction bases not matched to a gene: 9. The CDR3 sequence is 17 residues long. The CDR3 sequence: CASSVGWSSGAKETQYF. The CDR3 nucleotides read TGTGCCAGCAGCGTAGGTTGGTCTAGCGGGGCAAAAGAGACCCAGTACTTC.

This clonotype was seen ten or more times. The genes are TRBV6-1 and TRBJ2-7; TRBD1 might be the D (6 bases). CDR1 is MNHNS, CDR2 SASEGT, per germline. This CDR3 is built from 20 residues. V was trimmed by 0 bases and J by 1 base, leaving 25 bases between them. The DNA of the CDR3 is TGTGCCAGCAGTGAAGCGCTCCCCAACCCAGGGGCCGCGCTATCCTACGAGCAGTACTTC. Protein: CASSEALPNPGAALSYEQYF.